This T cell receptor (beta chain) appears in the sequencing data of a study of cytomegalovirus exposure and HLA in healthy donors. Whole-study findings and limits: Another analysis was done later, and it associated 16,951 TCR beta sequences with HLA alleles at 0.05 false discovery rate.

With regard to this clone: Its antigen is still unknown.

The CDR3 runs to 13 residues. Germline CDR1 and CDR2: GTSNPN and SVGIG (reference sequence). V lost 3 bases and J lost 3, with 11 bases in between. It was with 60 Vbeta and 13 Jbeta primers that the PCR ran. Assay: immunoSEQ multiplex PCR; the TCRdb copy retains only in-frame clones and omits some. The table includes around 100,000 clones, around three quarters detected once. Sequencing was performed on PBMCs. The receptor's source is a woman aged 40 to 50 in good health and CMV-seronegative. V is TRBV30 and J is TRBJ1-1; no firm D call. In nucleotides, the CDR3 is TGTGCCTGGAGGGCGGAACGAGACACTGAAGCTTTCTTT. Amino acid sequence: CAWRAERDTEAFF.